This T cell receptor (beta chain) was identified in a study of blood T cell repertoires in COVID-19 (TCRdb year 2020). For the wider study: Samples from collaborators originated in the United States, Italy and Spain and spanned both the acute and convalescent phases of COVID-19. HLA class I and class II types, where available, came from metadata supplied by the sample provider rather than from assay-based typing. The prospective study material was composed of cDNA or gDNA derived from T cells, B-cell-depleted T cells, or PBMCs. Nearly every sample came with metadata listing a de-identified subject ID, COVID-19 status, age in years and sex. A freely available public database, intended as a resource for researchers studying the immune response to SARS-CoV-2, is where the repertoires were released. The dataset comprised deeply sampled blood TCRbeta repertoires from subjects exposed to, actively infected with, or recovered from COVID-19. The samples were drawn from the first 160 participants of the ongoing ImmuneRACE study and from 1,254 subjects provided by 6 global collaborators. The full study reports these points: The quantity of clinical and demographic metadata differed by source and by participant and was supplied without curation.

The immunoSEQ Assay, a bias-controlled multiplex PCR, was used to amplify TCRbeta CDR3 regions from genomic DNA. Processing in the source paper ran as follows. The number of nucleated cells in each sample was estimated from the amplification of reference gene primers within the assay. To quantify the absolute abundance of each unique TCRbeta CDR3 rearrangement, sequence reads were collapsed and filtered. Productive Simpson clonality was computed per sample as the square root of Simpson's diversity index over productive rearrangements. TCRdb retrieved this table from immuneACCESS and kept in-frame rearrangements only. Not all clones are present; in checked studies, unresolved V genes account for under half, and no reason is known for the remainder. The D gene and trimming were derived from the DNA, and the V and J assignments and clone size from that table. Present in this sample are under 250,000 clones, almost 90% of which were seen just once. Of the sample, over 1.2% falls within the top ten clones.

The CDR3, cysteine through phenylalanine, is 17 amino acids long. The kept DNA is CDR3 alone, 51 bases in frame from the first base. CDR1 is given as MNHEY and CDR2 as SMNVEV, both from the germline V gene (reference sequence). For this chain, trimming is 5 bases at the V end and 5 bases at the J end, and the number of junction bases without a gene match is 9. A note on this clone: What antigen it recognizes has not been identified. The record has no base qualities; no much larger clone is one base away.

Collaborating institutions collected whole blood in K2EDTA tubes following their own protocols. For TCRbeta analysis, collaborator samples were shipped as frozen whole blood, as isolated PBMCs, or as DNA extracted from either sample type. This receptor was obtained from a man at least 80 years old with acute or convalescent COVID-19. The chain employs TRBV27 and TRBJ2-5; the junction holds 15 bases that match TRBD2. Specimen: peripheral blood. The nucleotide sequence reads as follows: TGTGCCAGCAGTCGGGGACTAGCGGGAGGACTCGGGGAGACCCAGTACTTC. The translation is CASSRGLAGGLGETQYF.